This note documents a single T cell receptor beta chain sequence. The PCR contained 60 Vbeta and 13 Jbeta primers. Generated by immunoSEQ multiplex PCR, the TCRdb table keeps only in-frame clones and is missing some. The data show about 140,000 clones, about 80% seen once. The sample belongs to a study of cytomegalovirus exposure and HLA in healthy donors. V lost 0 bases, J lost 5 bases, and 8 bases stayed unmatched. CDR3 size: 16 residues. The germline V gene has CDR1 MNHEY and CDR2 SVGAGI. Material for sequencing was PBMCs. The clonotype comes from a man aged 35-49 years in good health and CMV-seronegative. This chain uses TRBV6-5 with TRBJ2-7; 9 nucleotides match TRBD1. The CDR3 here is CASSYSTGGRSDEQYF. CDR3 bases: TGTGCCAGCAGTTACTCCACAGGGGGCAGGAGCGACGAGCAGTACTTC.